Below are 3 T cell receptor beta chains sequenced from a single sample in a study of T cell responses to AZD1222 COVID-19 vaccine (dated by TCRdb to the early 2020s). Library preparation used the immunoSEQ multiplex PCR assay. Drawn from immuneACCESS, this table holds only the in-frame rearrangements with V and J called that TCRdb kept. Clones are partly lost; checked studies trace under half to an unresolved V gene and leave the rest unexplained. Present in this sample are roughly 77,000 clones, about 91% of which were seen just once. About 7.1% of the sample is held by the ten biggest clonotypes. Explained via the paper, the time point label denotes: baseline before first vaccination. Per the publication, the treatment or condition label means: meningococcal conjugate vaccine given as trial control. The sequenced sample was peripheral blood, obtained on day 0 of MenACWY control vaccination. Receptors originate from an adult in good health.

The CDR3 region is CASSLKPQGAGGYTF. CDR3 DNA sequence: TGTGCCAGCAGCTTAAAACCACAGGGGGCTGGGGGCTACACCTTC. The J gene is TRBJ1-2, the V gene TRBV7-2; 9 nucleotides align to TRBD1. V lost 2 bases, J lost 8 bases, and 9 bases stayed unmatched. Germline V gene lookup returns CDR1 SGHTA and CDR2 FQGNSA. This CDR3 is 15 amino acids long.

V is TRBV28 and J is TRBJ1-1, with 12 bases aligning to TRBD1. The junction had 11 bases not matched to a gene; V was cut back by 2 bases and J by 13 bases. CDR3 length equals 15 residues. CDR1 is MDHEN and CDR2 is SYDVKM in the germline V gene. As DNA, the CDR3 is TGTGCCAGCAGTTTAAGTTTGGGACAGGGGGCGGTAGTTTTCTTT. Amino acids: CASSLSLGQGAVVFF.

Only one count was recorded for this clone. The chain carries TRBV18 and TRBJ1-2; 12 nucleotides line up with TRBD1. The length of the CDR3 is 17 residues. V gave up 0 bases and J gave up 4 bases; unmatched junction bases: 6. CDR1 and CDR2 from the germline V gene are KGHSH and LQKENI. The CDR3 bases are TGTGCCAGCTCACCACCGGTCCCGGGACAGGGGGCCTATGGCTACACCTTC. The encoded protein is CASSPPVPGQGAYGYTF.